One sample yielded the 21 T cell receptor beta chains listed below, sequenced in a study of T-cell memory formation after mild COVID-19. TCRdb called the 5' RACE reads again in MiXCR, with one record for every CDR3 protein. The sample records about 310,000 distinct CDR3 sequences, roughly a fifth being singletons. Sequencing was carried out using PBMCs or a T cell subset sorted from them (not recorded which). The receptors were gathered from a young man who had mild COVID-19 (a few samples of this study predate the infection). Cell type and time point are not known.

This clonotype has a handful of counts. The chain is built from TRBV7-6 and TRBJ2-3; D could derive from TRBD1 or TRBD2 (6 bases each). This CDR3 has 16 amino acids. V dropped 2 bases and J dropped 1 base, with 13 bases sitting between them. Germline V gene sequence: CDR1 SGHVS, CDR2 FNYEAQ. CDR3 DNA sequence: TGTGCCAGCAGCTTAAGAGTGGGGGGCCGCACAGATACGCAGTATTTT. This codes for CASSLRVGGRTDTQYF.

The CDR3 sequence is CASTIQGAHTGELFF. The CDR3 nucleotides read TGTGCCAGCACCATACAGGGGGCGCACACCGGGGAGCTGTTTTTT. This sequence joins TRBV12-3 or TRBV12-4 and TRBJ2-2; the match to TRBD1 covers 9 bases. The CDR3 covers 15 residues. Unmatched junction bases numbered 6, after V lost 7 bases and J lost 3 bases.

This chain connects TRBV28 to TRBJ2-5, with D possibly being TRBD1 (5 bases). Trimming shortened V by 9 bases and J by 5 bases, and 13 bases separated the two germline ends. The CDR3 has 12 amino acids. In germline, CDR1 is MDHEN, CDR2 SYDVKM. The CDR3, as DNA: TGTGCCAGTAGGACATCAGGGGAGACCCAGTACTTC. Its translation: CASRTSGETQYF. Based on the CDR3 plus reference TRBV28 and TRBJ2-5, the full variable domain is DVKVTQSSRYLVKRTGEKVFLECVQDMDHENMFWYRQDPGLGLRLIYFSYDVKMKEKGDIPEGYSVSREKKERFSLILESASTNQTSMYLCASRTSGETQYFGPGTRLLVL.

This clonotype has just a few counts. CDR3 nucleotides: TGTGCCATCAGTAAAGTATCGATCGCACAGTCTAATTCACCCCTCCACTTT. Amino acid sequence: CAISKVSIAQSNSPLHF. The chain is built from TRBV10-3 and TRBJ1-6, with no clear D. The CDR3 runs 17 residues. V was cut by 5 bases and J by 6 bases, with 20 bases left in between. Germline V gives CDR1 ENHRY, CDR2 SYGVKD.

V and J are TRBV30 and TRBJ1-1; the D is unclear. V lost 4 bases to trimming and J lost 3 bases, with 18 bases between them. The CDR3 runs 15 residues. Germline V gene data show CDR1 as GTSNPN and CDR2 as SVGIG (reference sequence). The CDR3: CAWTLRHLLDTEAFF. CDR3 in DNA: TGTGCCTGGACACTCAGACATCTATTGGACACTGAAGCTTTCTTT. Full variable domain (missing parts from reference TRBV30 and TRBJ1-1): SQTIHQWPATLVQPVGSPLSLECTVEGTSNPNLYWYRQAAGRGLQLLFYSVGIGQISSEVPQNLSASRPQDRQFILSSKKLLLSDSGFYLCAWTLRHLLDTEAFFGQGTRLTVV.

This clonotype was seen a few times. The CDR3 carries no conserved terminal phenylalanine or tryptophan, so it likely arises from a read error. Because the CDR3's place on the DNA is in doubt, the DNA is left out and the CDR3 is given as listed by TCRdb. The chain recombines TRBV4-1 with TRBJ1-1. Germline lookup yields CDR1 MGHRA and CDR2 YSYEKL. From its first to its last residue, the CDR3 has 12 amino acids. The chain's CDR3 is CASSQGNYIFSL.

The rearrangement links TRBV6-1 to TRBJ1-2; D unresolved. The CDR3 spans 15 residues. Germline V CDR1 and CDR2: MNHNS, SASEGT. The V gene lost 2 bases and the J gene lost 8 bases, with 18 bases spanning the gap. The CDR3: CASSELVATPAGYTF. The CDR3 nucleotides read TGTGCCAGCAGTGAATTAGTGGCCACACCGGCCGGCTACACCTTC.

The chain has TRBV6-2 or TRBV6-3 and TRBJ2-7, with TRBD2 matching over 9 bases. Trimming cost V 5 bases and J 3 bases; bases outside gene matches: 8. This CDR3 has 15 residues. Germline CDR1 MNHEY, CDR2 SVGEGT. CDR3 protein: CASSNPGLANYEQYF. CDR3 nucleotide sequence: TGTGCCAGCAGTAACCCTGGACTAGCGAACTACGAGCAGTACTTC.

The chain links TRBV7-3 to TRBJ2-5; 8 bases align to TRBD1. V lost 5 bases, J lost 5 bases, and 13 bases stayed unmatched. From germline, CDR1 is SGHTA and CDR2 FQGTGA. The CDR3 loop spans 16 amino acids. The CDR3 DNA follows: TGTGCCAGCAGCCTTCGATCGACAGGGGTATTCGAGACCCAGTACTTC. Protein product: CASSLRSTGVFETQYF.

This clonotype came up many times. The rearrangement joins TRBV6-2 or TRBV6-3 to TRBJ2-3; 8 nucleotides match TRBD2. The germline CDR1 and CDR2 sequences are MNHEY and SVGEGT. This CDR3 is 15 amino acids long. V was clipped by 5 bases and J by 4 bases; unmatched bases: 8. The CDR3 here is CASSATGLVPDTQYF. CDR3 sequence (DNA): TGTGCCAGCAGTGCAACGGGACTAGTCCCAGATACGCAGTATTTT.

This chain uses TRBV12-3 or TRBV12-4 with TRBJ2-3; TRBD2 matches at 15 bases. The V and J ends lost 6 bases and 9 bases, in that order; junction bases with no gene match: 10. The CDR3 runs 16 residues. CDR3 protein: CASSLRTSGGARTQYF. CDR3 coding DNA: TGTGCCAGCAGCCTCCGGACTAGCGGGGGGGCAAGGACGCAGTATTTT.

This chain uses TRBV5-1 with TRBJ1-2; TRBD1 agrees at 7 bases. The CDR3 is 13 amino acids. Germline loops: CDR1 SGHRS, CDR2 YFSETQ. J lost 1 base, V lost 4 bases, and 1 base had no gene match. This chain's CDR3 is CASSDRVNYGYTF. DNA of the CDR3: TGCGCCAGCAGCGACAGGGTTAACTATGGCTACACCTTC.

The chain recombines TRBV7-9 with TRBJ2-7; no clear D. Germline-derived CDR1 and CDR2 are SEHNR and FQNEAQ (reference sequence). V lost 5 bases to trimming and J lost 3 bases, with 11 bases between them. The CDR3 extends over 13 amino acids. This CDR3 is CASSPSNFYEQYV. Here the CDR3 DNA reads TGTGCCAGCAGCCCCTCGAACTTCTACGAGCAGTACGTC.

The V gene is TRBV20-1, the J gene TRBJ2-1, with TRBD2 matching 13 bases. Per germline, CDR1 DFQATT and CDR2 SNEGSKA (reference sequence). The CDR3 spans 14 residues. V lost 4 bases and J lost 6; bases outside the gene matches: 3. The CDR3 nucleotides are TGCAGTGCTATGGGACTAGCGGGGACCAATGAGCAGTTCTTC. It yields the protein CSAMGLAGTNEQFF.

In this sample, this clonotype turned up a few times. The rearrangement uses TRBV20-1 and TRBJ2-2; TRBD2 aligns across 8 bases. V shed 2 bases, J shed 4 bases, and the junction held 3 bases outside the gene matches. Looked up from germline, CDR1 is DFQATT and CDR2 is SNEGSKA (reference sequence). This CDR3 spans 14 amino acids. The CDR3 nucleotides are TGCAGTGCTAGACGGGGGGGGCTCACCGGGGAGCTGTTTTTT. It codes for CSARRGGLTGELFF.

This clonotype turned up a few times. The rearrangement joins TRBV5-1 to TRBJ2-7, with D possibly being TRBD2 (6 bases). V lost 0 bases to trimming and J lost 7 bases, with 11 bases between them. CDR3 length: 13 amino acids. Germline V gene sequence: CDR1 SGHRS, CDR2 YFSETQ. The CDR3 region has the DNA TGCGCCAGCAGCTTGGGACTAGTGTCTGAGCAGTACTTC. Its translation: CASSLGLVSEQYF.

In its sample, this clonotype was seen a few times. The chain joins TRBV24-1 to TRBJ2-2; either TRBD1 or TRBD2 may supply D (5 bases each). Germline loops: CDR1 KGHDR, CDR2 SFDVKD. CDR3 length: 13 residues. Trimming cost V 5 bases and J 4 bases, with 7 bases left between them. The CDR3 spells CATSGGTTGELFF. The CDR3 nucleotides are TGTGCCACCAGTGGGGGGACCACCGGGGAGCTGTTTTTT.

This clonotype was observed a few times. The rearrangement links TRBV6-4 to TRBJ2-3, with D perhaps matching TRBD1 or TRBD2 (5 bases each). V was pared by 4 bases and J by 4 bases, with 12 bases between. Germline V gene data show CDR1 as MRHNA and CDR2 as SNTAGT. This CDR3 region has 14 residues. The DNA of the CDR3 is TGTGCCAGCAGTGTTGGCCAGGGAGCAGATACGCAGTATTTT. It is translated as CASSVGQGADTQYF.

This clonotype was detected a few times. The CDR3 is CATSAQGKETQYF. Here the CDR3 DNA reads TGTGCCACCAGTGCCCAGGGGAAAGAGACCCAGTACTTC. This chain connects TRBV24-1 to TRBJ2-5; TRBD1 is a possible D gene (6 bases). CDR3 length equals 13 residues. The V and J ends lost 5 bases and 3 bases respectively, with 9 bases between them. Germline V gene sequence: CDR1 KGHDR, CDR2 SFDVKD.

This CDR3 is CASSPTDTTYNEQFF. The CDR3 coding sequence is TGTGCCAGCAGTCCTACGGACACAACATACAATGAGCAGTTCTTC. The V gene is TRBV6-6, the J gene TRBJ2-1; perhaps TRBD1 as D (5 bases). CDR3 length: 15 residues. The V gene's germline CDR1 is MNHNY and CDR2 SVGAGI (reference sequence). Trimming stripped 5 bases from V and 4 bases from J, with 15 bases between.

This rearrangement joins TRBV7-2 to TRBJ1-2; D is ambiguous. CDR1 and CDR2 from the germline V gene are SGHTA and FQGNSA. The CDR3 has 12 amino acids. Trimming removed 6 bases from V and 8 bases from J, with 13 bases in between. Written as DNA, the CDR3 is TGTGCCAGCAGGGAAGTTGTCGGGGGCTACACCTTC. It specifies CASREVVGGYTF.